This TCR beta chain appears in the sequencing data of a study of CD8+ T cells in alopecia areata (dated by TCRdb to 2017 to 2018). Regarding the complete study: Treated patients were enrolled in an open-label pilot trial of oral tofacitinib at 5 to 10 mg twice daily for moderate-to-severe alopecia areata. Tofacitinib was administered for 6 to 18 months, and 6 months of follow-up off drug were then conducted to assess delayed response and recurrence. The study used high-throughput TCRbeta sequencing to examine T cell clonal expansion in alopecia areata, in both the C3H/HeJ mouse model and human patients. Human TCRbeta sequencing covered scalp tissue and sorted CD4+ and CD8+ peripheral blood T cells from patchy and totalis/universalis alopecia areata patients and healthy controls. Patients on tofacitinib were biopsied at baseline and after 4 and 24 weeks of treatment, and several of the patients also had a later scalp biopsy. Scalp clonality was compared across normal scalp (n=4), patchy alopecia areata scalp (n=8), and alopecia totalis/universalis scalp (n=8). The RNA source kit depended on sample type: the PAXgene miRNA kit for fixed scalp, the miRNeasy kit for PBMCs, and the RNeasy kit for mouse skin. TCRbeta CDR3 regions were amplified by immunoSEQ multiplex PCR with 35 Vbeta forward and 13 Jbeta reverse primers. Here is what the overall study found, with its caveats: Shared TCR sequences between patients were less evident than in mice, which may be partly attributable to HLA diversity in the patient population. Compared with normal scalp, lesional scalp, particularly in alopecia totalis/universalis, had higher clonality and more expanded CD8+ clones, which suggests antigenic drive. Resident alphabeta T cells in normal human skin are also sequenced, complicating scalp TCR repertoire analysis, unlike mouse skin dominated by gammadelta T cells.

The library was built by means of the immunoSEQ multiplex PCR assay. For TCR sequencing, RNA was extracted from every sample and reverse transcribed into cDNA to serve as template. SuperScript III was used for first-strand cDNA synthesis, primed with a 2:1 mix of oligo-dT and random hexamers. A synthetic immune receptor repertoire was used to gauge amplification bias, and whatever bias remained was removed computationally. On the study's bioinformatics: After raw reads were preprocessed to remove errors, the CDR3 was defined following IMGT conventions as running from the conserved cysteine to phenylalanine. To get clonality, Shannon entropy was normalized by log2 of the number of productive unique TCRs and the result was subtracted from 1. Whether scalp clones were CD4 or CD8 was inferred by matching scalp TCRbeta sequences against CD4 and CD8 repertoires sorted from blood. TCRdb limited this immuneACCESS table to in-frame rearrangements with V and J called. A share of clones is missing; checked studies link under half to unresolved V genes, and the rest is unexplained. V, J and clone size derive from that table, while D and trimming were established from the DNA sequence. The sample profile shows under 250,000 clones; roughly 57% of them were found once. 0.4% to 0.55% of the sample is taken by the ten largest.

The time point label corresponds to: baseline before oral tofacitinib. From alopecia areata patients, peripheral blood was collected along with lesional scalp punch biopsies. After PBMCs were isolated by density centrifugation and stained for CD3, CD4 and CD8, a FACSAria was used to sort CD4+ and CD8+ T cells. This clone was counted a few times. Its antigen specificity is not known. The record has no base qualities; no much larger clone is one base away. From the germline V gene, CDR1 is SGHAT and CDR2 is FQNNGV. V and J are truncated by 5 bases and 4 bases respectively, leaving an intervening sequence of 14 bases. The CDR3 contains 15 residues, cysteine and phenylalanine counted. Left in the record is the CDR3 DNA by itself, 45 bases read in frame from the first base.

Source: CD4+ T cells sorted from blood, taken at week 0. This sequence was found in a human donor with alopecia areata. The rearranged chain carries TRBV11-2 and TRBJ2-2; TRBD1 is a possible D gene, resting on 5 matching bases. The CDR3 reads CASSLIRVFTGELFF. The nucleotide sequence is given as TGTGCCAGCAGCCTTATCAGGGTGTTCACCGGGGAGCTGTTTTTT.